This TCR beta chain was retrieved from a study of T cell responses to AZD1222 COVID-19 vaccine. Regarding the study as a whole: Just six or seven AZD1222 recipients tested seropositive at baseline. Donors were mostly white British, more females; clonal diversity possibly underestimated. Dominant at 160-218 and 743-854, vaccine-associated CD4 TCRs also spanned spike.

V gave up 4 bases and J gave up 8 bases, with 14 bases separating them. The length of the CDR3 is 13 residues. Germline CDR1 reads LGHDT; CDR2 reads YNNKEL (reference sequence). Regarding this clone: Antigen: not known.

Investigators merged groups given second doses at roughly 4 or roughly 12 weeks. Profiling relied on immunoSEQ multiplex PCR, and the TCRdb table lists in-frame clones only, not all of them. The sample has some 99,000 clones, 70% to 85% seen once; the top ten hold 11% to 15%. This chain links TRBV3-1 (or the pseudogene TRBV3-2) with TRBJ1-2; D unclear. The input for sequencing was peripheral blood, taken 28 days after the second AZD1222 dose. The sequence came from an adult who received the AZD1222 COVID-19 vaccine. The chain's CDR3 is CASSPRLTGGYTF. For the CDR3, the DNA is TGTGCCAGCAGCCCCCGCCTGACCGGGGGCTACACCTTC.